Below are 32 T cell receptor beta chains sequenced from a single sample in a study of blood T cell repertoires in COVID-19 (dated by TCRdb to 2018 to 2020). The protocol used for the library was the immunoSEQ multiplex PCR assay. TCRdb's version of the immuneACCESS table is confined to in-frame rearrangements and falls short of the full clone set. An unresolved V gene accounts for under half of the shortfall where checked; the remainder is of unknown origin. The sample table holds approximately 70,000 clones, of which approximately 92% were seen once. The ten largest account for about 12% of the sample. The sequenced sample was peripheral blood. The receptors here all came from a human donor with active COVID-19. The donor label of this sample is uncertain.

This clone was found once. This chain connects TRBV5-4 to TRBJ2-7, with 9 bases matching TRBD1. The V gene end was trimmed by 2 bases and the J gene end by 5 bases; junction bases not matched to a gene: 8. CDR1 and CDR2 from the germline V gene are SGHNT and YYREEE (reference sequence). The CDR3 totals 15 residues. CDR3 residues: CASSFPGQGSDEQYF. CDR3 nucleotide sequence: TGTGCCAGCAGCTTCCCGGGACAGGGATCGGACGAGCAGTACTTC. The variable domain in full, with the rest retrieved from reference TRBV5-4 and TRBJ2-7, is ETGVTQSPTHLIKTRGQQVTLRCSSQSGHNTVSWYQQALGQGPQFIFQYYREEENGRGNFPPRFSGLQFPNYSSELNVNALELDDSALYLCASSFPGQGSDEQYFGPGTRLTVT.

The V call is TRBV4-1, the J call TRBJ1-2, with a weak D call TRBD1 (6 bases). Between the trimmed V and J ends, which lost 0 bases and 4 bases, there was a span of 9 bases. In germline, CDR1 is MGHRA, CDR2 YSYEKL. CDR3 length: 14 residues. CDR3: CASSQETGTYGYTF. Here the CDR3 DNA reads TGCGCCAGCAGCCAAGAAACAGGGACCTATGGCTACACCTTC.

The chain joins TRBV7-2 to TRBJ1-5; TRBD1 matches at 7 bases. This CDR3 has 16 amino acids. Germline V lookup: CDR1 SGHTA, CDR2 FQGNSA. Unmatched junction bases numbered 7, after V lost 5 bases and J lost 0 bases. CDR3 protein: CASSEMGQNSNQPQHF. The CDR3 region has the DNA TGTGCCAGCAGCGAGATGGGACAGAATAGCAATCAGCCCCAGCATTTT.

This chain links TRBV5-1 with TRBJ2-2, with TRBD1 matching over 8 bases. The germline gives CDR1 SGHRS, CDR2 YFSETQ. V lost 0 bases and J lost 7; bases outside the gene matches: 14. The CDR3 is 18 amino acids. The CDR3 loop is CASSLESPGQGGLGELFF. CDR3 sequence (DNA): TGCGCCAGCAGCTTGGAGTCCCCTGGACAGGGAGGACTCGGGGAGCTGTTTTTT.

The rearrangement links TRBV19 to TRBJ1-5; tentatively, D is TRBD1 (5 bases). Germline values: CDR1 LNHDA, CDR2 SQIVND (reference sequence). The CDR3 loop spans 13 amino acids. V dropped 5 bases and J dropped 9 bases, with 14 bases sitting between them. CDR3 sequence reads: CASSGSGFAPQHF. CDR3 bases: TGTGCCAGTAGTGGTTCAGGGTTTGCGCCCCAGCATTTT.

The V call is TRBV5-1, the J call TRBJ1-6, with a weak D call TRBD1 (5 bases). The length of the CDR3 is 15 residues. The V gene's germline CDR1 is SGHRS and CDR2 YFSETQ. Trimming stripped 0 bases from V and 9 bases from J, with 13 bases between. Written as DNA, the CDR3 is TGCGCCAGCAGCTTGGGTGGGACTAGGACTTCACCCCTCCACTTT. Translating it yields CASSLGGTRTSPLHF.

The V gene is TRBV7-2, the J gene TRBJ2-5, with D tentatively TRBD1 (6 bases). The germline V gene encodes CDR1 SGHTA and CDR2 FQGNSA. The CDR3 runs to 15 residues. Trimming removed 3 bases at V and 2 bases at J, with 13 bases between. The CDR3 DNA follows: TGTGCCAGCAGCTTCTGGGGGCAGGGACAAGAGACCCAGTACTTC. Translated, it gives CASSFWGQGQETQYF.

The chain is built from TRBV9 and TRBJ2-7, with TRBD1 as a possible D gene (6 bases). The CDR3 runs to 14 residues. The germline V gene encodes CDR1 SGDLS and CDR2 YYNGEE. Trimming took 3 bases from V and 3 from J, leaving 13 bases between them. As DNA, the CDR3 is TGTGCCAGCAGCGAGGGGGTGACCCTCTACGAGCAGTACTTC. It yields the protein CASSEGVTLYEQYF. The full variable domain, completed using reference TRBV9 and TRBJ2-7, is DSGVTQTPKHLITATGQRVTLRCSPRSGDLSVYWYQQSLDQGLQFLIQYYNGEERAKGNILERFSAQQFPDLHSELNLSSLELGDSALYFCASSEGVTLYEQYFGPGTRLTVT.

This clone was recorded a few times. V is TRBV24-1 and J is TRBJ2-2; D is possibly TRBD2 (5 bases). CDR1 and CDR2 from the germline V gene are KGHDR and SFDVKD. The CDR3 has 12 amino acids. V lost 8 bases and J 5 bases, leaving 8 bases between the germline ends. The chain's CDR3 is CATTGSTGELFF. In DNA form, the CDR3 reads TGTGCCACCACGGGAAGTACCGGGGAGCTGTTTTTT.

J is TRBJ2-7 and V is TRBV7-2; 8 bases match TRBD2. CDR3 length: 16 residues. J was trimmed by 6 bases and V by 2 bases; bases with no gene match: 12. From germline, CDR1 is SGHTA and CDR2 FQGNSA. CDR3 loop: CASSLNGGAGAGEQYF. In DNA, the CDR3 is TGTGCCAGCAGCTTAAACGGGGGGGCGGGCGCGGGCGAGCAGTACTTC.

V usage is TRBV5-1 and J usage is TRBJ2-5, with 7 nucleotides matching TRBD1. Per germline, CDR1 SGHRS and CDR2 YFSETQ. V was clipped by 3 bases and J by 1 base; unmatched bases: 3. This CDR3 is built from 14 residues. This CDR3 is CASSSTGPQETQYF. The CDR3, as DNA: TGCGCCAGCAGCTCGACAGGGCCCCAAGAGACCCAGTACTTC.

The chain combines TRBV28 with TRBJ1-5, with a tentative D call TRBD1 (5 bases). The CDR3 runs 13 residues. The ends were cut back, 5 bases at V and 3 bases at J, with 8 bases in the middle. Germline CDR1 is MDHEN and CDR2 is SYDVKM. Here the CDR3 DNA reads TGTGCCAGCAGTCGACAGCTCAATCAGCCCCAGCATTTT. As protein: CASSRQLNQPQHF.

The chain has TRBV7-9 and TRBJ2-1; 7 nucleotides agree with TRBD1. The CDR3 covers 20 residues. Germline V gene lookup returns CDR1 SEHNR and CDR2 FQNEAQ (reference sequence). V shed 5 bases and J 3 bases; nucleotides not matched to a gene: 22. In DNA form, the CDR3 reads TGTGCCAGCAGCACTCCCCCGGTTCGGGACAGTCGTCCCAGCTACAATGAGCAGTTCTTC. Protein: CASSTPPVRDSRPSYNEQFF.

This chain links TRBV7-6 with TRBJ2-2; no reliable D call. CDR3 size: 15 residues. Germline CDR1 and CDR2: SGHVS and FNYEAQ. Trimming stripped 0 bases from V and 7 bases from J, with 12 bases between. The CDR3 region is CASSLAAAAGGELFF. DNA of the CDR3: TGTGCCAGCAGCTTAGCGGCGGCAGCTGGCGGGGAGCTGTTTTTT.

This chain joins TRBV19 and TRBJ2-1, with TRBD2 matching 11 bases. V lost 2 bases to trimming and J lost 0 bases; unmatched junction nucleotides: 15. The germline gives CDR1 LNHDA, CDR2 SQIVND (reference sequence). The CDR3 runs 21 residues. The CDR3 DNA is TGTGCCAGTAGTATAAGGGAAGCACTAGCGGGAGCGGGAAGCTCCTACAATGAGCAGTTCTTC. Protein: CASSIREALAGAGSSYNEQFF.

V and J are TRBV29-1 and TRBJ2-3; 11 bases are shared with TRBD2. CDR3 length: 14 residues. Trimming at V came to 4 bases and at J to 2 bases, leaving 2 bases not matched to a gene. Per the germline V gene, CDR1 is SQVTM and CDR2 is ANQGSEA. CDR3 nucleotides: TGCAGCGTTGCTAGCGGGGGGTTCACAGATACGCAGTATTTT. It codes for CSVASGGFTDTQYF.

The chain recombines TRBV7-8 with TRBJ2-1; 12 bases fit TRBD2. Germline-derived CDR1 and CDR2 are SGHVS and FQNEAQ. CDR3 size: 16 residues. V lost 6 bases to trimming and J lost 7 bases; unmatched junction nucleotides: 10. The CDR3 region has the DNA TGTGCCAGCAGGATGACTAGCGGGAGATTGTATAATGAGCAGTTCTTC. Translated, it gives CASRMTSGRLYNEQFF.

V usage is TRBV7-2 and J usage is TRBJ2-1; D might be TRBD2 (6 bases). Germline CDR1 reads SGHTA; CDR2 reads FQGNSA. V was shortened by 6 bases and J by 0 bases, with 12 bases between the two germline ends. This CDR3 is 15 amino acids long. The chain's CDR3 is CASRASVDSYNEQFF. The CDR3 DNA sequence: TGTGCCAGCAGGGCTAGCGTCGACTCCTACAATGAGCAGTTCTTC.

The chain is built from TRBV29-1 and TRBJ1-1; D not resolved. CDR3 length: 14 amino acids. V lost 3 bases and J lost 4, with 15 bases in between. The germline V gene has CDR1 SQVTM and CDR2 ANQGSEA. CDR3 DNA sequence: TGCAGCGTTGAGGAGGGCCCCACGAGCACTGAAGCTTTCTTT. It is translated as CSVEEGPTSTEAFF.

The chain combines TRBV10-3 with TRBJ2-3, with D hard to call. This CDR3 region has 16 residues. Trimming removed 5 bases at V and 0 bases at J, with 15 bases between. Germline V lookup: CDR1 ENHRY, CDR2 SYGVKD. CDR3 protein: CAISRSGSTSTDTQYF. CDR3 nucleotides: TGTGCCATCAGTCGATCTGGTTCTACTAGCACAGATACGCAGTATTTT.

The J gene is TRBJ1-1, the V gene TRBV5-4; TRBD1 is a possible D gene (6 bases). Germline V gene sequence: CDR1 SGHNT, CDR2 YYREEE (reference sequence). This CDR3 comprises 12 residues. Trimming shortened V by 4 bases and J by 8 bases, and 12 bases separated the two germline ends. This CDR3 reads CASSVRDIEAFF. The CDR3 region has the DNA TGTGCCAGCAGCGTCCGGGACATCGAAGCTTTCTTT.

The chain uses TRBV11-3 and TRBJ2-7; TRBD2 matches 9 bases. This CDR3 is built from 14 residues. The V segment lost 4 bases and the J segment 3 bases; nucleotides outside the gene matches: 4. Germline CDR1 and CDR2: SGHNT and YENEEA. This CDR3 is CASSSSGAYYEQYF. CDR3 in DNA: TGTGCCAGCAGCTCTAGCGGGGCTTACTACGAGCAGTACTTC.

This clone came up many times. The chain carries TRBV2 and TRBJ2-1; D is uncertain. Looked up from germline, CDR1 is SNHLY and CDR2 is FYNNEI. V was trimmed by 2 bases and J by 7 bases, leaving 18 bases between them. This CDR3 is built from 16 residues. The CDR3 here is CASSEFVTGGGNEQFF. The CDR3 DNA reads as TGTGCCAGCAGTGAATTTGTAACGGGTGGCGGAAATGAGCAGTTCTTC.

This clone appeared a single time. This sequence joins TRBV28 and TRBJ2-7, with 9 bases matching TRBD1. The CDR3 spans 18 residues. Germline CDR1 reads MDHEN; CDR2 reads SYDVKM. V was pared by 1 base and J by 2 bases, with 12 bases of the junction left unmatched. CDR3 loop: CASSLLGQGRPGTYEQYF. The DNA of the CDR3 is TGTGCCAGCAGTTTATTGGGACAGGGCAGGCCCGGGACCTACGAGCAGTACTTC.

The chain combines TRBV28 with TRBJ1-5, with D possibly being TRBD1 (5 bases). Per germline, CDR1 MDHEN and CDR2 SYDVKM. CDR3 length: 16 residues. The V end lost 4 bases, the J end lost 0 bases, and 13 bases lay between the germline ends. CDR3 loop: CASSSADNLSNQPQHF. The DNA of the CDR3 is TGTGCCAGCAGTTCGGCGGACAACCTTAGCAATCAGCCCCAGCATTTT.

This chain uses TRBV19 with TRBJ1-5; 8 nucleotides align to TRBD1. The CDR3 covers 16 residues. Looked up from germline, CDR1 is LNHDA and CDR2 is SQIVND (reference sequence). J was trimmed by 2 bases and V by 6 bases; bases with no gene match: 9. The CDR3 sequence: CASSSRGREGNQPQHF. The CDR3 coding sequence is TGTGCCAGTAGCAGCAGGGGGCGCGAGGGCAATCAGCCCCAGCATTTT.

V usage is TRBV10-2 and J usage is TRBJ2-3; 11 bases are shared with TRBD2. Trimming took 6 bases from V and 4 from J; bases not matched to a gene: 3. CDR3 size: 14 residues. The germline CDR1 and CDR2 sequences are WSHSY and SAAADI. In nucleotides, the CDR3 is TGCGCCAGCAGCCTAGCGGGAGGTGCAGATACGCAGTATTTT. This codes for CASSLAGGADTQYF.

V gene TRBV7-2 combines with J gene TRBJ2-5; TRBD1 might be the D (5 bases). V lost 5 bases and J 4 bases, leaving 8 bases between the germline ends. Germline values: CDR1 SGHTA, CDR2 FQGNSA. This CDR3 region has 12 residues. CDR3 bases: TGTGCCAGCAGCATTACAGGAGAGACCCAGTACTTC. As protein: CASSITGETQYF. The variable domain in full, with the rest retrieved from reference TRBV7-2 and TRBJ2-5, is GAGVSQSPSNKVTEKGKDVELRCDPISGHTALYWYRQSLGQGLEFLIYFQGNSAPDKSGLPSDRFSAERTGGSVSTLTIQRTQQEDSAVYLCASSITGETQYFGPGTRLLVL.

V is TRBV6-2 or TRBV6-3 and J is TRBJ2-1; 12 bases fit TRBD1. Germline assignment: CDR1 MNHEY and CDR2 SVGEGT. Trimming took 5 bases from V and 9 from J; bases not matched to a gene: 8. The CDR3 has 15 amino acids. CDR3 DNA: TGTGCCAGCAGTCTTCTGGGACAGGGGGCTGGTGAGCAGTTCTTC. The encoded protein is CASSLLGQGAGEQFF.

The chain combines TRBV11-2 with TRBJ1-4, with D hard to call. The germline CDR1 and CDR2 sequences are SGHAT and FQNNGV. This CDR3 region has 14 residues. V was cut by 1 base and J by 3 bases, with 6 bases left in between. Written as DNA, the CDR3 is TGTGCCAGCAGCTTAGCCCGGGCTAATGAAAAACTGTTTTTT. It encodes CASSLARANEKLFF.

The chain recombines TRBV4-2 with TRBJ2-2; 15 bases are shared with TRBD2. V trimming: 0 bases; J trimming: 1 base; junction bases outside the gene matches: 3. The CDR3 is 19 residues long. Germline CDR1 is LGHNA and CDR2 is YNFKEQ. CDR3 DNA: TGTGCCAGCAGCCAAGAAGGACTAGCGGGAGGGCGGAACACCGGGGAGCTGTTTTTT. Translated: CASSQEGLAGGRNTGELFF.

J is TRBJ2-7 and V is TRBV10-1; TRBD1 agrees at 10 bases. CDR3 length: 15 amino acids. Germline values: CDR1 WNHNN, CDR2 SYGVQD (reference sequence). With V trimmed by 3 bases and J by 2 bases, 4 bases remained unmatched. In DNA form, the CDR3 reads TGCGCCAGCAGTGACCCGGGACAGGGGACCTACGAGCAGTACTTC. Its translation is CASSDPGQGTYEQYF.